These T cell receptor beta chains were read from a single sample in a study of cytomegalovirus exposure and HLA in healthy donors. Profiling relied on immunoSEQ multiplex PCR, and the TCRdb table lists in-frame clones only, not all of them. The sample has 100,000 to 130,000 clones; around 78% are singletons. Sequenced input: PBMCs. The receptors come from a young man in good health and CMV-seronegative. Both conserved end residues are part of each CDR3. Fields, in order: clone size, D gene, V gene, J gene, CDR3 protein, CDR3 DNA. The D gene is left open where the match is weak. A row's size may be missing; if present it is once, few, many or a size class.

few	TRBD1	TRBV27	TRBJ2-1	CASSFEGATVNEQFF	TGTGCCAGCAGTTTCGAGGGGGCTACGGTAAATGAGCAGTTCTTC
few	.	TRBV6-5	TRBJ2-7	CASSRSYYEQYF	TGTGCCAGCAGTAGAAGCTACTACGAGCAGTACTTC
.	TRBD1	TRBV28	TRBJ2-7	CASSLTGGYEQYF	TGTGCCAGCAGTTTGACAGGGGGCTACGAGCAGTACTTC
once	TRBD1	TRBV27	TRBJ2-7	CASSLGQVTYEQYF	TGTGCCAGCAGTTTGGGACAGGTAACCTACGAGCAGTACTTC
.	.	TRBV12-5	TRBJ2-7	CASKGAYEQYF	TGTGCTAGTAAGGGGGCCTACGAGCAGTACTTC
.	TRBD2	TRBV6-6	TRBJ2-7	CASSHTQESGKYF	TGTGCCAGCAGTCATACCCAAGAAAGCGGGAAGTACTTC
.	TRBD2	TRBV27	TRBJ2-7	CASSLKAGGPYEQYF	TGTGCCAGCAGTTTAAAGGCGGGAGGGCCCTACGAGCAGTACTTC
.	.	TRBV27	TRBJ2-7	CASSPRVGYYEQYF	TGTGCCAGCAGCCCCAGGGTCGGATACTACGAGCAGTACTTC
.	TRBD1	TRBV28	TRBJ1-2	CASRGQGANYGYTF	TGTGCCAGCAGAGGACAGGGGGCTAACTATGGCTACACCTTC
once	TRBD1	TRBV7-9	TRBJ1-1	CASSNGQGTEAFF	TGTGCCAGCAGCAACGGACAGGGCACTGAAGCTTTCTTT
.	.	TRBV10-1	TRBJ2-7	CASSESQGFEQYF	TGCGCCAGCAGTGAAAGTCAGGGGTTCGAGCAGTACTTC